Presented here are 19 T cell receptor beta chains from one specimen sequenced in a study of blood T cell repertoires in COVID-19. Profiling relied on immunoSEQ multiplex PCR, and the TCRdb table lists in-frame clones only, not all of them. The table lists under 200,000 clones, roughly 84% of them singletons, with around 13% in the top ten. Sequenced material: peripheral blood. Receptor source: a woman in her 70s with COVID-19, enrolled during active disease.

This clone was recorded a few times. V is TRBV6-6 and J is TRBJ1-4, with D hard to call. V was shortened by 8 bases and J by 7 bases, with 14 bases between the two germline ends. CDR3 length: 13 residues. Per the germline V gene, CDR1 is MNHNY and CDR2 is SVGAGI (reference sequence). CDR3 bases: TGTGCCAGCGGAAGACAAGCTGGTGAAAAACTGTTTTTT. It codes for CASGRQAGEKLFF.

The CDR3 nucleotides read TGTGCCAGCAGCGCGGGACAGGGGGGGCACGGGGAGCTGTTTTTT. Encoded protein: CASSAGQGGHGELFF. The chain is built from TRBV7-3 and TRBJ2-2; 11 nucleotides match TRBD1. There are 15 residues in the CDR3. V lost 5 bases to trimming and J lost 7 bases; unmatched junction nucleotides: 6. Germline CDR1 is SGHTA and CDR2 is FQGTGA.

The chain couples TRBV30 to TRBJ1-4, with 10 positions matching TRBD1. With V trimmed by 2 bases and J by 7 bases, 7 bases remained unmatched. Germline V gene data show CDR1 as GTSNPN and CDR2 as SVGIG (reference sequence). This CDR3 comprises 15 residues. CDR3 sequence: CAWSSTGTGVEKLFF. The CDR3 region has the DNA TGTGCCTGGAGTTCAACCGGGACAGGGGTTGAAAAACTGTTTTTT.

In this sample, this clone turned up once. The gene calls are TRBV7-2 and TRBJ2-3; D perhaps matches TRBD1 (5 bases). V was pared by 4 bases and J by 2 bases, with 16 bases between. Germline V CDR1 and CDR2: SGHTA, FQGNSA. The CDR3 has 16 residues. DNA of the CDR3: TGTGCCAGCAGCTCCACTCACCCCAGGGACACAGATACGCAGTATTTT. Translating it yields CASSSTHPRDTDTQYF. The full variable domain, its missing parts supplied by reference TRBV7-2 and TRBJ2-3, is GAGVSQSPSNKVTEKGKDVELRCDPISGHTALYWYRQSLGQGLEFLIYFQGNSAPDKSGLPSDRFSAERTGGSVSTLTIQRTQQEDSAVYLCASSSTHPRDTDTQYFGPGTRLTVL.

The CDR3 is CASSPYGTATYSNQPQHF. DNA for the CDR3: TGTGCCAGCAGCCCATACGGGACAGCTACCTATAGCAATCAGCCCCAGCATTTT. The chain couples TRBV28 to TRBJ1-5; 7 bases match TRBD1. This CDR3 has 18 residues. Trimming cost V 6 bases and J 0 bases; bases outside gene matches: 14. Germline V gene lookup returns CDR1 MDHEN and CDR2 SYDVKM.

J is TRBJ2-1 and V is TRBV30; 11 positions agree with TRBD1. With V trimmed by 3 bases and J by 9 bases, 4 bases remained unmatched. The germline gives CDR1 GTSNPN, CDR2 SVGIG (reference sequence). There are 13 residues in the CDR3. The CDR3 DNA reads TGTGCCTGGAGCCGGGACAGGGGGAGTGAGCAGTTCTTC. Residues: CAWSRDRGSEQFF.

This clone was counted ten times or more. J is TRBJ2-5 and V is TRBV2; 9 bases align to TRBD2. Trimming cost V 6 bases and J 4 bases; bases outside gene matches: 3. Germline V gene data show CDR1 as SNHLY and CDR2 as FYNNEI. The CDR3 runs 13 residues. The chain's CDR3 is CASRPAGGETQYF. CDR3 DNA: TGTGCCAGCAGACCAGCGGGGGGAGAGACCCAGTACTTC.

This chain connects TRBV6-5 to TRBJ2-7; 8 bases agree with TRBD1. V dropped 7 bases and J dropped 2; count of bases not matched to a gene: 10. This CDR3 region has 15 residues. Germline V gene data show CDR1 as MNHEY and CDR2 as SVGAGI. CDR3 nucleotide sequence: TGTGCCAGCATGGACAGGGAGCGGGCCGCCTACGAGCAGTACGTC. Amino acid sequence: CASMDRERAAYEQYV.

This rearrangement joins TRBV19 to TRBJ2-5; 9 nucleotides line up with TRBD1. Germline V CDR1 and CDR2: LNHDA, SQIVND (reference sequence). After removal of 5 bases from V and 4 bases from J, the junction contained 8 bases not matched to a gene. CDR3 length equals 15 residues. The CDR3 sequence: CASSSETGGSETQYF. CDR3 DNA: TGTGCCAGTAGTTCCGAGACAGGGGGGTCAGAGACCCAGTACTTC.

The chain uses TRBV5-1 and TRBJ2-6, with 11 bases fitting TRBD1. The CDR3 is 19 amino acids. The ends lost 3 bases at V and 0 bases at J; junction bases unmatched: 8. Looked up from germline, CDR1 is SGHRS and CDR2 is YFSETQ. The CDR3 DNA is TGCGCCAGCAGCTCCGCCGGGACAGGGGGACGCTCTGGGGCCAACGTCCTGACTTTC. As protein: CASSSAGTGGRSGANVLTF.

The CDR3 nucleotides are TGTGCCAGTACCCAGGGGGTGGGTGGCAATCAGCCCCAGCATTTT. Its translation: CASTQGVGGNQPQHF. The rearrangement joins TRBV19 to TRBJ1-5; 7 positions match TRBD1. V shed 7 bases and J 2 bases; nucleotides not matched to a gene: 8. CDR1 LNHDA and CDR2 SQIVND come from the germline V gene (reference sequence). This CDR3 comprises 15 residues.

The genes are TRBV7-9 and TRBJ2-7; TRBD2 is a possible D gene (5 bases). Between the trimmed V and J ends, which lost 1 base and 0 bases, there was a span of 13 bases. Germline-derived CDR1 and CDR2 are SEHNR and FQNEAQ (reference sequence). The CDR3 is 16 amino acids. In DNA form, the CDR3 reads TGTGCCAGCAGCTTAGTCGGCGGACTTTTCTCCTACGAGCAGTACTTC. This encodes CASSLVGGLFSYEQYF.

This chain connects TRBV5-6 to TRBJ2-2, with TRBD1 matching 9 bases. Germline CDR1 reads SGHDT; CDR2 reads YYEEEE. V trimming: 9 bases; J trimming: 1 base; junction bases outside the gene matches: 4. This CDR3 region has 14 residues. In nucleotides, the CDR3 is TGTGCCACCGGACAGGGGATGAACACCGGGGAGCTGTTTTTT. Translated, it gives CATGQGMNTGELFF.

The V gene is TRBV4-1, the J gene TRBJ2-7; TRBD1 is a possible D gene (5 bases). The CDR3 contains 15 residues. V was trimmed by 1 base and J by 0 bases, leaving 10 bases between them. Germline values: CDR1 MGHRA, CDR2 YSYEKL. The CDR3 DNA reads as TGCGCCAGCAGCCAAGGGGGCGGATCCTCCTACGAGCAGTACTTC. This encodes CASSQGGGSSYEQYF.

A word on this clone: At one of its ends the junction is not consistent with the germline gene, which may arise from a read error. The CDR3 bases are TGTGCCAGCAGATTGGGGACTATTACTACCGGGGAGCTGTTTTTT. Amino acids: CASRLGTITTGELFF. The rearrangement joins TRBV5-6 to TRBJ2-2; 7 nucleotides match TRBD2. Germline V gene lookup returns CDR1 SGHDT and CDR2 YYEEEE. The CDR3 is 15 amino acids.

This clone was counted between two and nine times. The rearrangement links TRBV5-4 to TRBJ2-1, with 9 nucleotides matching TRBD2. With 4 bases clipped from V and 7 bases from J, the junction kept 9 bases outside the gene matches. Germline V CDR1 and CDR2: SGHNT, YYREEE (reference sequence). This CDR3 has 15 amino acids. CDR3 sequence (DNA): TGTGCCAGCAGCCCGCTTAGCGGGAGCGGAAATGAGCAGTTCTTC. Its translation: CASSPLSGSGNEQFF.

The chain uses TRBV10-3 and TRBJ2-2; D is perhaps TRBD1 (6 bases). This CDR3 region has 14 residues. Between the trimmed V and J ends, which lost 4 bases and 1 base, there was a span of 7 bases. Germline V lookup: CDR1 ENHRY, CDR2 SYGVKD. CDR3 loop: CAISAGQNTGELFF. CDR3 coding DNA: TGTGCCATCAGTGCGGGACAGAACACCGGGGAGCTGTTTTTT.

The chain links TRBV14 to TRBJ1-3; D gene unclear. This CDR3 contains 14 residues. Trimming pared 4 bases from V and 4 bases from J, leaving 11 bases between. CDR1 SGHDN and CDR2 FVKESK come from the germline V gene. The CDR3 DNA reads TGTGCCAGCAGCCTCGCTTCGGTGGGAAACACCATATATTTT. It encodes CASSLASVGNTIYF.

For the CDR3, the DNA is TGTGCCAGCTCAGGGGGGACAGGTGTCAACCCTGAAGCTTTCTTT. Translated: CASSGGTGVNPEAFF. The chain links TRBV18 to TRBJ1-1; 8 bases fit TRBD1. V dropped 5 bases and J dropped 6; count of bases not matched to a gene: 11. The germline CDR1 and CDR2 sequences are KGHSH and LQKENI. This CDR3 has 15 residues.